These 32 T cell receptor beta chains share one sample of origin, sequenced in a study of identical twins. A single record per CDR3 protein comes from TCRdb applying MiXCR to the 5' RACE reads. Found here are about 890,000 distinct CDR3 sequences, over 9% of them singletons; the top ten hold around 1.5%. This sample was shared with a second study, whose subject was yellow fever vaccine responses in identical twins.

Sequences were obtained from PBMCs. The receptors were sampled from a woman aged 18-35 years in good health.

The chain couples TRBV5-1 to TRBJ2-1, with 8 bases aligning to TRBD2. Germline CDR1 reads SGHRS; CDR2 reads YFSETQ. V lost 0 bases and J lost 5; bases outside the gene matches: 7. CDR3 size: 16 residues. The CDR3 DNA reads TGCGCCAGCAGCTTGGCGGTAGCGGGGCCAAACAATGAGCAGTTCTTC. Protein: CASSLAVAGPNNEQFF.

A remark on this clonotype: Just one base apart from a much larger clone, this may be a read error. The V call is TRBV5-1, the J call TRBJ1-5, with D hard to call. This CDR3 contains 13 residues. In germline, CDR1 is SGHRS, CDR2 YFSETQ. V was clipped by 4 bases and J by 6 bases, with 11 bases between them. CDR3 loop: CASSPSGTQPQHF. DNA of the CDR3: TGCGCCAGCAGCCCGTCCGGCACTCAGCCCCAGCATTTT.

This clonotype was seen a handful of times. The V call is TRBV12-3 or TRBV12-4, the J call TRBJ2-2, with 8 bases aligning to TRBD1. This CDR3 is 16 amino acids long. V lost 6 bases, J lost 3 bases, and 9 bases stayed unmatched. The CDR3 region has the DNA TGTGCCAGCAGCCGGACACAGGGGGTCTACACCGGGGAGCTGTTTTTT. This codes for CASSRTQGVYTGELFF.

J is TRBJ2-1 and V is TRBV13; possibly TRBD1 for D (7 bases). The germline V gene encodes CDR1 PRHDT and CDR2 FYEKMQ (reference sequence). The CDR3 runs to 18 residues. Between the trimmed V and J ends, which lost 4 bases and 3 bases, there was a span of 22 bases. Written as DNA, the CDR3 is TGTGCCAGCAGCTCGCGGGACAGACCCGTAGGGCTCTACAATGAGCAGTTCTTC. It translates to CASSSRDRPVGLYNEQFF.

V usage is TRBV4-1 and J usage is TRBJ2-1, with TRBD2 identical over 7 bases. CDR1 MGHRA and CDR2 YSYEKL come from the germline V gene. With 1 base clipped from V and 8 bases from J, the junction kept 5 bases outside the gene matches. The CDR3 is 14 residues long. The CDR3 nucleotides read TGCGCCAGCAGCCAAGGGACTAGAGGGGATGAGCAGTTCTTC. Its translation: CASSQGTRGDEQFF.

The rearrangement links TRBV11-2 to TRBJ1-2; D might be TRBD1 (5 bases). The V gene lost 10 bases and the J gene lost 7 bases, with 16 bases spanning the gap. This CDR3 has 12 amino acids. Germline V gives CDR1 SGHAT, CDR2 FQNNGV. CDR3 sequence reads: CATASRGSGYTF. CDR3 coding DNA: TGTGCCACGGCTTCACGGGGCTCTGGCTACACCTTC.

This clonotype was counted at least ten times. V and J are TRBV28 and TRBJ2-1; the match to TRBD2 covers 8 bases. Germline V CDR1 and CDR2: MDHEN, SYDVKM. The CDR3 is 18 residues long. J was trimmed by 1 base and V by 2 bases; bases with no gene match: 10. CDR3 bases: TGTGCCAGCAGTTTAAACAGTTACGCGGGAGGATCCTACAATGAGCAGTTCTTC. Its protein product is CASSLNSYAGGSYNEQFF.

The chain carries TRBV18 and TRBJ2-7; TRBD1 might be the D (5 bases). V lost 5 bases and J 5 bases, leaving 13 bases between the germline ends. Germline loops: CDR1 KGHSH, CDR2 LQKENI. The CDR3 sequence is 13 residues long. This chain's CDR3 is CASSATVLNEQYV. CDR3 nucleotides: TGTGCCAGCTCAGCGACAGTCCTAAACGAGCAGTACGTC.

This clonotype was seen ten or more times. This sequence joins TRBV3-1 and TRBJ1-1, with a weak D call TRBD1 (6 bases). V lost 0 bases and J lost 6, with 14 bases in between. The CDR3 consists of 15 residues. CDR1 and CDR2 (germline): LGHDT, YNNKEL (reference sequence). This CDR3 is CASSQDGQLVPEAFF. DNA of the CDR3: TGTGCCAGCAGCCAAGATGGACAGCTGGTCCCTGAAGCTTTCTTT.

The chain links TRBV6-1 to TRBJ2-3; D might be TRBD2 (6 bases). This CDR3 contains 13 residues. From germline, CDR1 is MNHNS and CDR2 SASEGT. The V and J ends lost 3 bases and 7 bases respectively, with 11 bases between them. The CDR3 protein is CASSEPGANTQYF. CDR3 DNA: TGTGCCAGCAGTGAGCCGGGAGCAAATACGCAGTATTTT.

This clonotype has only a few counts. The rearrangement links TRBV20-1 to TRBJ2-1, with 13 bases fitting TRBD2. The J segment lost 8 bases and the V segment lost 7 bases, leaving 8 bases of the junction unmatched. CDR1 is DFQATT, CDR2 SNEGSKA, per germline (reference sequence). The length of the CDR3 is 14 residues. Here the CDR3 reads CSVRTSGSIYEQFF. The CDR3 DNA reads TGCAGTGTTCGGACTAGCGGGAGTATCTATGAGCAGTTCTTC.

This clonotype was counted only a few times. This chain connects TRBV5-1 to TRBJ2-1, with 8 bases that match TRBD2. From germline, CDR1 is SGHRS and CDR2 YFSETQ. Losses at the gene ends were 0 bases for V and 3 bases for J; bases not matched to a gene: 5. This CDR3 contains 16 residues. The CDR3 loop is CASSLAAAGDYNEQFF. The DNA of the CDR3 is TGCGCCAGCAGCTTGGCTGCAGCGGGGGACTACAATGAGCAGTTCTTC.

This clonotype has ten or more counts. The rearrangement uses TRBV4-1 and TRBJ2-3; TRBD2 is a possible D gene (6 bases). Germline CDR1 and CDR2: MGHRA and YSYEKL. The CDR3 extends over 15 amino acids. V was trimmed by 0 bases and J by 6 bases, leaving 13 bases between them. The CDR3 sequence: CASSQDLGGWDTQYF. The CDR3 DNA sequence: TGCGCCAGCAGCCAAGATTTGGGGGGATGGGATACGCAGTATTTT.

V usage is TRBV14 and J usage is TRBJ2-3; 8 bases map to TRBD2. Germline CDR1 reads SGHDN; CDR2 reads FVKESK. J lost 8 bases, V lost 0 bases, and 13 bases had no gene match. This CDR3 region has 17 residues. CDR3 sequence: CASSQETSLGLAATQYF. Written as DNA, the CDR3 is TGTGCCAGCAGCCAAGAAACCTCCCTCGGACTAGCAGCTACGCAGTATTTT.

This clonotype was counted many times. The chain uses TRBV5-1 and TRBJ1-1; no reliable D call. Looked up from germline, CDR1 is SGHRS and CDR2 is YFSETQ. CDR3 length equals 14 residues. Trimming stripped 7 bases from V and 1 base from J, with 14 bases between. CDR3 coding DNA: TGCGCCAGCTGCCTGTCGTGGGGGAACACTGAAGCTTTCTTT. Its translation is CASCLSWGNTEAFF.

At least ten counts were recorded for this clonotype. The V call is TRBV3-1, the J call TRBJ2-3; D uncertain. The CDR3 contains 14 residues. Germline CDR1 LGHDT, CDR2 YNNKEL (reference sequence). Trimming removed 2 bases from V and 2 bases from J, with 8 bases in between. The DNA of the CDR3 is TGTGCCAGCAGCCAAAGGGTTTCCACAGATACGCAGTATTTT. Protein: CASSQRVSTDTQYF.

This clonotype occurred many times. This chain links TRBV12-3 or TRBV12-4 with TRBJ1-1; D perhaps matches TRBD1 (5 bases). The CDR3 length is 12 residues. V gave up 3 bases and J gave up 8 bases, with 10 bases separating them. The CDR3 bases are TGTGCCAGCAGTTTTCCTGGGACGGAAGCTTTCTTT. Translated: CASSFPGTEAFF.

V and J are TRBV7-8 and TRBJ2-1, with D tentatively TRBD1 or TRBD2 (5 bases each). The germline V gene has CDR1 SGHVS and CDR2 FQNEAQ. The V end lost 0 bases, the J end lost 3 bases, and 18 bases lay between the germline ends. CDR3 size: 18 residues. The CDR3 region is CASSLAFTGTASYNEQFF. In DNA form, the CDR3 reads TGTGCCAGCAGCTTAGCCTTCACCGGGACGGCAAGCTACAATGAGCAGTTCTTC.

The chain carries TRBV29-1 and TRBJ2-5; D may be TRBD1 (5 bases). Germline assignment: CDR1 SQVTM and CDR2 ANQGSEA. V was trimmed by 8 bases and J by 5 bases, leaving 15 bases between them. The length of the CDR3 is 12 residues. The CDR3 loop reads CSFAGLGETQYF. The DNA of the CDR3 is TGCAGCTTCGCAGGGCTCGGGGAGACCCAGTACTTC.

This clonotype was counted many times. The chain couples TRBV5-6 to TRBJ2-3, with TRBD2 matching 14 bases. CDR3 length: 16 residues. The V segment lost 2 bases and the J segment 5 bases; nucleotides outside the gene matches: 4. Germline CDR1 reads SGHDT; CDR2 reads YYEEEE. The DNA of the CDR3 is TGTGCCAGCAGCTTTGGGACTAGCGGGGGTGGAGATACGCAGTATTTT. Translation gives CASSFGTSGGGDTQYF.

This clonotype was seen a handful of times. The CDR3 region is CASNPWDEQFF. For the CDR3, the DNA is TGTGCCAGCAACCCATGGGATGAGCAGTTCTTC. The V call is TRBV6-1, the J call TRBJ2-1; no definite D call. V was cut by 7 bases and J by 8 bases, with 9 bases left in between. Germline V gene sequence: CDR1 MNHNS, CDR2 SASEGT. This CDR3 contains 11 residues.

The chain carries TRBV12-3 or TRBV12-4 and TRBJ2-1; D is unresolved. V was shortened by 3 bases and J by 5 bases, with 8 bases between the two germline ends. The CDR3 extends over 13 amino acids. The CDR3 reads CASSLFSHNEQFF. CDR3 DNA: TGTGCCAGCAGTTTGTTCTCTCACAATGAGCAGTTCTTC.

The CDR3 DNA reads as TGTGCCAGCAGCCAATGGGCGGTTCCTGAACAAGAGACCCAGTACTTC. Translation gives CASSQWAVPEQETQYF. The rearrangement uses TRBV7-9 and TRBJ2-5; D ambiguous. Between the trimmed V and J ends, which lost 5 bases and 2 bases, there was a span of 18 bases. This CDR3 spans 16 amino acids. Germline values: CDR1 SEHNR, CDR2 FQNEAQ (reference sequence).

The sample holds a few counts of this clonotype. The rearrangement links TRBV11-2 to TRBJ2-4, with 7 bases identical to TRBD1. J was trimmed by 2 bases and V by 1 base; bases with no gene match: 11. Germline CDR1 reads SGHAT; CDR2 reads FQNNGV. This CDR3 is built from 18 residues. The CDR3 protein is CASSLVITGVRSKNIQYF. DNA for the CDR3: TGTGCCAGCAGCTTAGTCATCACAGGGGTGCGGTCCAAAAACATTCAGTACTTC.

This rearrangement joins TRBV10-3 to TRBJ2-7; D is unresolved. Trimming cost V 0 bases and J 5 bases, with 8 bases left between them. CDR3 size: 13 residues. Germline CDR1 and CDR2: ENHRY and SYGVKD. The chain's CDR3 is CAISESSPDEQYF. In nucleotides, the CDR3 is TGTGCCATCAGTGAGTCGTCCCCGGACGAGCAGTACTTC.

This clonotype was observed a few times. The chain is built from TRBV2 and TRBJ2-1; 7 bases line up with TRBD1. V lost 7 bases and J lost 1; bases outside the gene matches: 10. Germline CDR1 reads SNHLY; CDR2 reads FYNNEI. The CDR3 has 16 residues. The CDR3, as DNA: TGTGCCAGCACCAAGACAGGGATGGTGTCCTACAATGAGCAGTTCTTC. Translation: CASTKTGMVSYNEQFF.

The chain joins TRBV9 to TRBJ2-7, with 7 bases lining up with TRBD2. V lost 3 bases, J lost 6 bases, and 12 bases stayed unmatched. Germline values: CDR1 SGDLS, CDR2 YYNGEE. This CDR3 comprises 15 residues. CDR3: CASSALADLLGEQYF. The CDR3 coding sequence is TGTGCCAGCAGCGCCCTAGCGGACCTACTCGGCGAGCAGTACTTC.

V is TRBV5-1 and J is TRBJ1-1; 9 bases fit TRBD1. V lost 0 bases, J lost 6 bases, and 3 bases stayed unmatched. Germline CDR1 is SGHRS and CDR2 is YFSETQ. The length of the CDR3 is 14 residues. In nucleotides, the CDR3 is TGCGCCAGCAGCTTGGGGACAGGGGCGCCTGAAGCTTTCTTT. As protein: CASSLGTGAPEAFF.

The chain employs TRBV4-1 and TRBJ1-2; D not certain. Germline V gene lookup returns CDR1 MGHRA and CDR2 YSYEKL. Trimming cost V 0 bases and J 1 base, with 9 bases left between them. This CDR3 is built from 15 residues. The CDR3 DNA follows: TGCGCCAGCAGCCAAGATGCAGCTTTTAACTATGGCTACACCTTC. Its protein product is CASSQDAAFNYGYTF.

This clonotype was detected only a few times. The V gene is TRBV12-3 or TRBV12-4, the J gene TRBJ1-4; 8 nucleotides line up with TRBD1. CDR3 length equals 15 residues. The ends lost 5 bases at V and 6 bases at J; junction bases unmatched: 8. CDR3 in amino acids: CASSPWTGYDEKLFF. The CDR3, as DNA: TGTGCCAGCAGTCCCTGGACAGGGTATGATGAAAAACTGTTTTTT.

V and J are TRBV11-2 and TRBJ2-5; maybe TRBD1 (5 bases). Between the trimmed V and J ends, which lost 6 bases and 5 bases, there was a span of 13 bases. The CDR3 length is 13 residues. CDR1 and CDR2 from the germline V gene are SGHAT and FQNNGV. CDR3 nucleotides: TGTGCCAGCAGAGCAGGGTTCGGGGAGACCCAGTACTTC. Protein: CASRAGFGETQYF.

This clonotype showed up just a few times. This chain uses TRBV5-5 with TRBJ2-7; TRBD1 matches 7 bases. The J segment lost 3 bases and the V segment lost 0 bases, leaving 6 bases of the junction unmatched. The CDR3 runs 15 residues. Per the germline V gene, CDR1 is SGHKS and CDR2 is YYEKEE (reference sequence). The CDR3 here is CASSLGATGVYEQYV. CDR3 bases: TGTGCCAGCAGCTTGGGGGCTACAGGGGTCTACGAGCAGTACGTC.